The sequence of this T cell receptor (beta chain) was determined in a study of blood T cell repertoires in COVID-19. The method was immunoSEQ multiplex PCR; TCRdb's version includes in-frame clones alone and lacks a portion of them. Of approximately 300,000 clones in the sample, around 89% were seen once. The receptor's source is a middle-aged woman with COVID-19, enrolled during active disease. The specimen sequenced was peripheral blood.

CDR3 DNA sequence: TGTGCCAGCAGTCGTCAGGGAACCGGCTACACCTTC. Translation gives CASSRQGTGYTF. The chain uses TRBV6-6 and TRBJ1-2, with D maybe TRBD1 (5 bases). Trimming shortened V by 5 bases and J by 8 bases, and 12 bases separated the two germline ends. This CDR3 is built from 12 residues. Germline V lookup: CDR1 MNHNY, CDR2 SVGAGI (reference sequence).